This TCR beta chain is drawn from a study of blood T cell repertoires in COVID-19. In the study overall: From T cells, B-cell-depleted T cells, or PBMCs came the material, which was cDNA or gDNA.

Per the authors' pipeline: From reference gene primer amplification, estimates of nucleated cell counts were derived. Generated by immunoSEQ multiplex PCR, the TCRdb table keeps only in-frame clones and is missing some. V, J and clone size are taken as reported in that table, and D and trimming were inferred from the DNA itself. The sample yields a few hundred thousand clones, 85% seen once. Trimming cost V 1 base and J 1 base; bases outside gene matches: 8. The CDR3 runs to 18 residues. Germline V gene data show CDR1 as LGHDT and CDR2 as YNNKEL (reference sequence). This study enrolled people aged about 18 to 100 from about two dozen US geographic areas. Two negative PCRs, clearance, or symptom resolution were required of recovered Cohort 3 donors.

The sequence came from a man aged 40-49 years who had recovered from COVID-19. The rearrangement uses TRBV3-1 (or the pseudogene TRBV3-2) and TRBJ2-2, with 8 bases lining up with TRBD2. Input material: PBMCs or T cells enriched from blood (not recorded which). The CDR3 sequence: CASSQVIKLAGNTGELFF. Here the CDR3 DNA reads TGTGCCAGCAGCCAAGTCATCAAGCTAGCGGGGAACACCGGGGAGCTGTTTTTT.